Listed below are T cell receptor beta chains from one sample, sequenced in a study of T-cell reconstitution after alpha-beta-depleted transplantation in children. MiXCR, run by TCRdb on the PCR reads, gives a single entry per CDR3 protein. The sample holds approximately 500,000 distinct CDR3 sequences, about 10% seen once. Material: PBMCs, obtained before TCRalphabeta/CD19-depleted stem cell transplant. These receptors originate from a child aged 2 to 15 with inherited bone marrow failure, due to receive a stem cell transplant. CDR3s leave out the opening cysteine and the closing phenylalanine or tryptophan. Fields, in order: V gene, CDR3 protein.

V gene: TRBV20-1
CDR3 protein: SASWGDVQPQH

V gene: TRBV28
CDR3 protein: ASSFLEYEQY

V gene: TRBV12-3/TRBV12-4
CDR3 protein: ASAETHNEQF

V gene: TRBV7-2
CDR3 protein: ASSRISYEQY

V gene: TRBV6-5
CDR3 protein: ASSNPTGNNSPLH

V gene: TRBV30
CDR3 protein: AWSRDSSYNEQF

V gene: TRBV29-1
CDR3 protein: SVSRGYGYT

V gene: TRBV20-1
CDR3 protein: SATPGGQGYIDTQY

V gene: TRBV7-6
CDR3 protein: ASSADRASTDTQY

V gene: TRBV7-2
CDR3 protein: ASSLGGFAGQGQF

V gene: TRBV3-1
CDR3 protein: ASSQDLGPGGFLYEQY

V gene: TRBV5-5
CDR3 protein: ASSFRGEADTQY

V gene: TRBV29-1
CDR3 protein: SVHSGSTYEQY

V gene: TRBV11-1
CDR3 protein: ASSPRGGRADSNTGELF

V gene: TRBV6-2/TRBV6-3
CDR3 protein: ASSLTIGEQF

V gene: TRBV4-3
CDR3 protein: ASSQEGSTNYGYT

V gene: TRBV12-3/TRBV12-4
CDR3 protein: ASSSNSRALNQPQH

V gene: TRBV12-3/TRBV12-4
CDR3 protein: ASTPGRTYEQY

V gene: TRBV7-2
CDR3 protein: ASSLDRGGTDTQY

V gene: TRBV28
CDR3 protein: ASSFSTSGSRETQY

V gene: TRBV5-1
CDR3 protein: ASSPGLGLNEQF

V gene: TRBV12-3/TRBV12-4
CDR3 protein: ASSSDREANEKLF

V gene: TRBV6-2/TRBV6-3
CDR3 protein: ASSDRRGTQY

V gene: TRBV15
CDR3 protein: ATSRDPQGMKYEQY

V gene: TRBV7-9
CDR3 protein: ASSLGDISNQPQH

V gene: TRBV11-2
CDR3 protein: ASSLPFFSQETQETQY

V gene: TRBV7-2
CDR3 protein: ASRPGRGSYEQY

V gene: TRBV20-1
CDR3 protein: SARGAATSTDTQY

V gene: TRBV7-9
CDR3 protein: ASSGPPYQPQH

V gene: TRBV9
CDR3 protein: ASSSYSGGRGETQY

V gene: TRBV4-3
CDR3 protein: ASSQVGLAGGPSYEQY

V gene: TRBV29-1
CDR3 protein: SVKGAAEEYNEQF

V gene: TRBV9
CDR3 protein: ASSGVVLGEQY

V gene: TRBV2
CDR3 protein: ASSVFRGQAADYEQY

V gene: TRBV27
CDR3 protein: ASSLGPSPTNEKLF

V gene: TRBV5-1
CDR3 protein: ASSFVPGQASYGYT

V gene: TRBV7-2
CDR3 protein: ASSTASGTDTQY

V gene: TRBV18
CDR3 protein: ASSPLSGSEQF

V gene: TRBV20-1
CDR3 protein: SLDRGNSPLH

V gene: TRBV11-2
CDR3 protein: ASSATGQPTPGANVLT

V gene: TRBV30
CDR3 protein: AWTGNSNQPQH

V gene: TRBV27
CDR3 protein: ASSSRDIVYEQY